This T cell receptor beta chain was observed in a study of T cells in Graves' hyperthyroidism and ophthalmopathy. Study summary: Peripheral blood was acquired at first diagnosis, ahead of any therapy whatsoever.

Looked up from germline, CDR1 is SGHVS and CDR2 is FNYEAQ. This CDR3 has 14 residues. Deletions cut 1 base from V and 8 bases from J, with 14 bases between. Using RNA transcripts as the source, TCR beta CDR3 regions were amplified. Using the HTBI primer set, a first-round RT-PCR was run on the TCR CDR3. TCRdb reanalysed the multiplex PCR reads using MiXCR and keeps one entry per CDR3 protein. The repertoire consists of under 450,000 distinct CDR3 sequences, with approximately 13% occurring once and the leading ten covering less than 25%. This clonotype was counted between two and nine times. The chain has TRBV7-6 and TRBJ1-2; D call uncertain. What was sequenced was blood. The receptor comes from a young man with Graves' hyperthyroidism that later progressed to Graves' ophthalmopathy. The CDR3 protein is CASSLETWKEGYTF. The CDR3 nucleotides are TGTGCCAGCAGCTTAGAGACCTGGAAGGAAGGCTACACCTTC.